This TCR beta chain was obtained from a study of technical replicates of blood from a handful of donors. CDR1 is SGHRS, CDR2 YFSETQ, per germline. This CDR3 contains 21 residues. V lost 0 bases and J 1 base, leaving 23 bases between the germline ends. Only in-frame clones appear in the TCRdb table, and some are missing; sequencing was by immunoSEQ multiplex PCR. Of around 83,000 clones listed, 91% are singletons. V and J are TRBV5-1 and TRBJ2-6, with D tentatively TRBD2 (6 bases). Sequencing was performed on T cells isolated from PBMCs. The sequence was obtained from a human donor in good health. Some clones in this sample may be carry-over from other donors' samples. The CDR3 spells CASSLAFFLGEVPSGANVLTF. The CDR3 coding sequence is TGCGCCAGCAGCTTGGCCTTCTTTTTAGGGGAGGTCCCATCTGGGGCCAACGTCCTGACTTTC.